This T cell receptor beta chain was sequenced during a study of beta chain features in type 1 diabetes. Turning to the study itself: Patients did not differ from healthy donors in age, gender or cell yield.

Central memory, naive, regulatory and stem cell-like memory CD4+ cells were sorted by CD45RO/CCR7/CD25/CD127/CD95/CD27. Without exception, sorted populations had purity beyond 98%. Study-level findings and limits: Significant though moderate, a shortening of TCRB CDR3s appeared in all four CD4+ subsets of Type 1 diabetes patients.

Worth noting for this clone: Its cognate antigen is unknown.

The length of the CDR3 is 14 residues. Germline assignment: CDR1 MGHDK and CDR2 SYGVNS. The V and J ends lost 3 bases and 4 bases respectively, with 10 bases between them. The whole isolated RNA underwent reverse transcription, so sequencing captured expressed TCRB transcripts. Generated by immunoSEQ multiplex PCR, the TCRdb table keeps only in-frame clones and is missing some. The sample shows fewer than 250,000 clones, about 71% of them seen only once. This receptor was taken from a man aged 25 to 45 in good health. The sequencing input was naive CD4+ T cells from blood. The V gene is TRBV25-1, the J gene TRBJ1-5; D uncertain. In DNA form, the CDR3 reads TGTGCCAGCAGTGAGTTCAGAATAAATCAGCCCCAGCATTTT. It is translated as CASSEFRINQPQHF.